What follows describes a single TCR beta chain. This record comes from a study of CD8 T cells in Susac syndrome. RNA was extracted with the RNeasy kit, and a quantity of about 0.45 to 1 ug was reverse transcribed using random hexamers. By means of immunoSEQ multiplex PCR, TCR beta CDR3 spanning 54 Vbeta and 13 Jbeta underwent amplification. TCRdb passed the immunoSEQ multiplex PCR reads through MiXCR, listing each CDR3 protein once. This sample yields a few hundred thousand distinct CDR3 sequences, of which approximately 85% are seen a single time; 0.2% to 0.25% belongs to the top ten. This CDR3 region has 15 residues. V was cut by 6 bases and J by 4 bases, with 18 bases left in between. Germline V gene data show CDR1 as MDHEN and CDR2 as SYDVKM. Isolation of CD8+ and CD4+ T cells was performed negatively, whereas enrichment of TEMRA cells was done by FACS.

The material sequenced was CD8+ T cells from PBMCs. The J gene is TRBJ1-2, the V gene TRBV28, with D hard to call. The origin of this receptor is a human donor with multiple sclerosis. This CDR3 is CASSLLREGIYGYTF. CDR3 in DNA: TGTGCCAGCAGCCTTCTGAGGGAGGGAATCTATGGCTACACCTTC.